This record looks at one T cell receptor beta chain sequence and its context. Its antigen is as yet unknown. The germline gives CDR1 SNHLY, CDR2 FYNNEI. V shed 4 bases and J 6 bases; nucleotides not matched to a gene: 3. The CDR3 loop spans 15 amino acids. Treatment specified: roughly 11-day PBMC culture with coronavirus spike peptide pools or control peptides (ViraFEST assay). PCR positivity dates ran from March to December 2020, preceding US Alpha, Beta and Delta variants. The cultures had half their medium swapped for fresh IL-2 medium on days 3 and 7. Once obtained from cultured CD4+ T cells, the DNA was sequenced using the Oncomine TCR Beta short-read assay. TCRdb processed the PCR reads anew with MiXCR; each CDR3 protein has one entry. This repertoire shows fewer than 15,000 distinct CDR3 sequences, 30% to 35% found once; its top ten account for roughly an eighth. This entry belongs to a study of vaccination and CD4 T cells after COVID-19. Study-level information: Each participant was administered two doses of a vaccine, which was either BNT162b2 or mRNA-1273. The stimulus for the cells was overlapping spike peptides derived from SARS-CoV-2, HCoV-NL63, HCoV-OC43 and HCoV-229E.

The sequenced sample consisted of CD4+ T cells from blood, cultured in vitro. The sequence was collected from a human donor who had recovered from COVID-19. The J gene is TRBJ1-6, the V gene TRBV2; TRBD1 aligns across 10 bases. CDR3 DNA sequence: TGTGCCAGCAGTGGACAGGGGGCGACTAATTCACCCCTCCACTTT. This encodes CASSGQGATNSPLHF.